These 10 T cell receptor beta chains came from one sample sequenced in a study of blood T cell repertoires in COVID-19. Repertoires were generated with immunoSEQ multiplex PCR, while TCRdb's copy carries only in-frame clones and drops some. This table holds about 110,000 clones, roughly nine tenths found once. The sample consisted of peripheral blood. The origin of the receptors is a middle-aged man with acute or convalescent COVID-19.

The chain recombines TRBV11-3 with TRBJ2-1, with D uncertain. The CDR3 consists of 14 residues. V was pared by 2 bases and J by 7 bases, with 12 bases between. The germline gives CDR1 SGHNT, CDR2 YENEEA. The CDR3 is CASSLYYKSNEQFF. The CDR3 DNA follows: TGTGCCAGCAGCTTATATTACAAATCGAATGAGCAGTTCTTC.

The sample holds one count of this clone. The chain couples TRBV5-4 to TRBJ2-3, with D hard to call. The CDR3 loop spans 12 amino acids. Germline CDR1 is SGHNT and CDR2 is YYREEE (reference sequence). With 2 bases removed from V and 3 bases from J, the gap between germline ends came to 4 bases. The CDR3 DNA reads as TGTGCCAGCAGCTTCTTTACAGATACGCAGTATTTT. This translates into CASSFFTDTQYF.

V and J are TRBV30 and TRBJ1-1, with D possibly being TRBD1 (5 bases). The germline CDR1 and CDR2 sequences are GTSNPN and SVGIG (reference sequence). This CDR3 has 14 amino acids. Deletions cut 4 bases from V and 1 base from J, with 13 bases between. CDR3 nucleotides: TGTGCCTGGAACGACGACAGAACGAACACTGAAGCTTTCTTT. Amino acid sequence: CAWNDDRTNTEAFF.

The J gene is TRBJ2-1, the V gene TRBV7-2, with TRBD2 matching 11 bases. Per the germline V gene, CDR1 is SGHTA and CDR2 is FQGNSA. V was clipped by 1 base and J by 5 bases; unmatched bases: 13. This CDR3 spans 19 amino acids. The CDR3 region has the DNA TGTGCCAGCAGCTTAGAGGGTGTAGCGGGGGGGCTGGAAAACAATGAGCAGTTCTTC. Protein product: CASSLEGVAGGLENNEQFF.

A single count supports this clone. V and J are TRBV19 and TRBJ1-3; D remains ambiguous. Trimming took off 3 bases at V and 3 bases at J, with 12 bases between the two ends. The CDR3 totals 15 residues. CDR1 is LNHDA and CDR2 is SQIVND in the germline V gene (reference sequence). CDR3 sequence: CASSINQELGNTIYF. The CDR3 nucleotides read TGTGCCAGTAGTATTAACCAGGAACTTGGAAACACCATATATTTT.

This clone was recorded once. The J gene is TRBJ1-1, the V gene TRBV4-1; no clear D gene. V was shortened by 1 base and J by 0 bases, with 9 bases between the two germline ends. CDR3 size: 15 residues. CDR1 and CDR2 from the germline V gene are MGHRA and YSYEKL. The CDR3 region is CASSQVWAVNTEAFF. Written as DNA, the CDR3 is TGCGCCAGCAGCCAAGTCTGGGCTGTGAACACTGAAGCTTTCTTT.

The genes are TRBV10-3 and TRBJ1-3; D possibly corresponds to TRBD1 (5 bases). The CDR3 sequence is 14 residues long. The germline CDR1 and CDR2 sequences are ENHRY and SYGVKD. Trimming took 4 bases from V and 4 from J, leaving 11 bases between them. CDR3 nucleotides: TGTGCCATCAGTGGGGCGACAGACGGAAACACCATATATTTT. Encoded protein: CAISGATDGNTIYF.

The chain employs TRBV12-3 or TRBV12-4 and TRBJ1-1; the D gene is possibly TRBD1 (6 bases). The CDR3 spans 11 residues. Trimming stripped 7 bases from V and 5 bases from J, with 8 bases between. The CDR3 sequence: CASKQGTEAFF. For the CDR3, the DNA is TGTGCCAGCAAGCAGGGGACTGAAGCTTTCTTT.

This rearrangement joins TRBV12-5 to TRBJ1-5; a possible D gene is TRBD1 (5 bases). The CDR3 loop spans 17 amino acids. V gave up 7 bases and J gave up 3 bases, with 22 bases separating them. CDR1 and CDR2 from the germline V gene are LGHNT and FRNRAP. The DNA of the CDR3 is TGTGCTAGTGCCAAACCCGGGGGAGACAGCCACAATCAGCCCCAGCATTTT. Its translation is CASAKPGGDSHNQPQHF. Full variable domain (rest looked up from reference TRBV12-5 and TRBJ1-5): DARVTQTPRHKVTEMGQEVTMRCQPILGHNTVFWYRQTMMQGLELLAYFRNRAPLDDSGMPKDRFSAEMPDATLATLKIQPSEPRDSAVYFCASAKPGGDSHNQPQHFGDGTRLSIL.

The chain joins TRBV4-1 to TRBJ2-7; D ambiguous. Trimming removed 3 bases at V and 0 bases at J, with 6 bases between. The CDR3 sequence is 13 residues long. Per germline, CDR1 MGHRA and CDR2 YSYEKL. CDR3 in DNA: TGCGCCAGCAGCCAGGTCAGCTCCTACGAGCAGTACTTC. It codes for CASSQVSSYEQYF.